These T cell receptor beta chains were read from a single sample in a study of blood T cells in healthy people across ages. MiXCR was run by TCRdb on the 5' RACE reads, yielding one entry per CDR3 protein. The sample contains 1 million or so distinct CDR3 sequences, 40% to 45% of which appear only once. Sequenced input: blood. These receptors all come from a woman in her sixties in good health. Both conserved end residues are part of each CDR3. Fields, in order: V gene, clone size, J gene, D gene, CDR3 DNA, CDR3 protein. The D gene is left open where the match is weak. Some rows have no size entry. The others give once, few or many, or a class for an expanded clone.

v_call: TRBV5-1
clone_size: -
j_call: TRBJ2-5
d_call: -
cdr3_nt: TGCGCCAGCAGCGGAAGGGAAGGTTTAGGAGAGACCCAGTACTTC
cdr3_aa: CASSGREGLGETQYF

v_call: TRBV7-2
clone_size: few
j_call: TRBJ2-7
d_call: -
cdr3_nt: TGTGCCAGCAGCATAGGGACAAGTCCCTACGAGCAGTACTTC
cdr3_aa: CASSIGTSPYEQYF

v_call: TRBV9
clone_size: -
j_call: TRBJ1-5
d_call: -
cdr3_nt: TGTGCCAGCAGCGTAGGGACAGCCAATCAGCCCCAGCATTTT
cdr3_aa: CASSVGTANQPQHF

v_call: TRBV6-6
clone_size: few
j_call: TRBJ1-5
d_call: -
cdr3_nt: TGTGCCAGCAGTGCAGGGGTCAATCAGCCCCAGCATTTT
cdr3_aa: CASSAGVNQPQHF

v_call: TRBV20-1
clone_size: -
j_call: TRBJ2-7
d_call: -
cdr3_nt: TGCAGTGCTAGAGAAGGGGTAGGGCCTACCTACGAGCAGTACTTC
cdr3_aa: CSAREGVGPTYEQYF

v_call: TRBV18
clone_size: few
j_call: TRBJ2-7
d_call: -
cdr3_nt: TGTGCCAGCTCACCCCTAATCGATAGGTCGGGATACGAGCAGTACTTC
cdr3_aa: CASSPLIDRSGYEQYF

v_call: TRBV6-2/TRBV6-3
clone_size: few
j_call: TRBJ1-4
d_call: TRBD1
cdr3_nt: TGTGCCAGCAGTTACTCTTCGTGGGACAGTTGGAGGAATGAAAAACTGTTTTTT
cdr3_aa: CASSYSSWDSWRNEKLFF

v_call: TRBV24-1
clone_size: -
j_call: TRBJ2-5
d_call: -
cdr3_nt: TGTGCCATCAGTGATCCCGGGACATCGGAGACCCAGTACTTC
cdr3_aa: CAISDPGTSETQYF

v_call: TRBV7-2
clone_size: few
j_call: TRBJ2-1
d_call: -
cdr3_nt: TGTGCCAGCAGCCCCTGGGACAACGCCCCCCCGGGGGGTGAGCAGTTCTTC
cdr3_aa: CASSPWDNAPPGGEQFF

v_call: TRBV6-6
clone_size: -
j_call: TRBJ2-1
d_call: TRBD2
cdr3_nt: TGTGCCAGCAGTTACGGACTAGCGGGAGGTTATGAGCAGTTCTTC
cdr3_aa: CASSYGLAGGYEQFF

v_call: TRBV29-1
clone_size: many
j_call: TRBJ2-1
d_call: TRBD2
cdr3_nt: TGCAGCGTTGAAGAGGGGGGACTAGCGGCGCGAACGGAGCAGTTCTTC
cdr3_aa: CSVEEGGLAARTEQFF

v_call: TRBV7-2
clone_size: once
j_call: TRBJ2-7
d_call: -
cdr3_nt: TGTGCCAGCAGCTTGACACATTACGAGCAGTACTTC
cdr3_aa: CASSLTHYEQYF

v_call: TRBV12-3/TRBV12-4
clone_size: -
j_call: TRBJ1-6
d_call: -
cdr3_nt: TGTGCCAGCAGTTTCTCGGGCAGGGACGTCTCACCCCTCCACTTT
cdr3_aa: CASSFSGRDVSPLHF

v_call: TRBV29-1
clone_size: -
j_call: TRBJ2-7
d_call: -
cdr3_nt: TGCAGCGTGCTGATAAGCTCCTACGAGCAGTACTTC
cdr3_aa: CSVLISSYEQYF

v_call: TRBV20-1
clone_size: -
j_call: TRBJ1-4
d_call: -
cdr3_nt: TGCAGTACAAGGGACCCGGAGGAAAAACTGTTTTTT
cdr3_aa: CSTRDPEEKLFF

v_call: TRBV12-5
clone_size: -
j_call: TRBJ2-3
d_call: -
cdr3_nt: TGTGCTAGTGGTACCAGACAGAACACAGATACGCAGTATTTT
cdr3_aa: CASGTRQNTDTQYF

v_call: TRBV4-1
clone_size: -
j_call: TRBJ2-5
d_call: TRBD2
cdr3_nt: TGCGCCAGCAGCACAGGGACTAGCGGGAGTCCCGCGGAGACCCAGTACTTC
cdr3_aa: CASSTGTSGSPAETQYF

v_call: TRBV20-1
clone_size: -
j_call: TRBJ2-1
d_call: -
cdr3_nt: TGCAGTGCTCCACCGACTAGTAGGGATGAGCAGTTCTTC
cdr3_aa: CSAPPTSRDEQFF

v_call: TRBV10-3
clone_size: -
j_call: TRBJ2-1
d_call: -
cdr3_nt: TGTGCCATCAGTGGGGCGGGATCGTACAATGAGCAGTTCTTC
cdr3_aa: CAISGAGSYNEQFF

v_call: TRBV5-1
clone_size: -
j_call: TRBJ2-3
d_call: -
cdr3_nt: TGCGCCAGCAGCTTTCTAGCGAGGGGGACAGATACGCAGTATTTT
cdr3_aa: CASSFLARGTDTQYF

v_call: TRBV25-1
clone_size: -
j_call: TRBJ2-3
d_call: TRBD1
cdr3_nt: TGTGCCAGCAGTGGGGGACAGGCGAAAATTACAGATACGCAGTATTTT
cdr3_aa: CASSGGQAKITDTQYF

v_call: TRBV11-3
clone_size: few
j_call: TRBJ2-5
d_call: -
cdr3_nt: TGTGCCAGCAGCTTAGGTTCCCCGGGTAATTCGGAGACCCAGTACTTC
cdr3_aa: CASSLGSPGNSETQYF

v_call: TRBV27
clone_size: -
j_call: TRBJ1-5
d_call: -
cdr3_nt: TGTGCCAGCAGCCCCAGTCATTTGGCGATAACACCAAATCAGCCCCAGCATTTT
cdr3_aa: CASSPSHLAITPNQPQHF

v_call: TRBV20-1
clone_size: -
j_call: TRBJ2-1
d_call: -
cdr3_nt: TGCAGTGCTAGGGGGGTGGACAATGAGCAGTTCTTC
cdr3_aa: CSARGVDNEQFF

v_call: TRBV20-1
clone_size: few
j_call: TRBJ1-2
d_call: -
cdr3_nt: TGCAGTGCTAGAGATCAAGGCTATACAGGGTTGGGGTATTCCGAGATCGACTATGGCTACACCTTC
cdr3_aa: CSARDQGYTGLGYSEIDYGYTF

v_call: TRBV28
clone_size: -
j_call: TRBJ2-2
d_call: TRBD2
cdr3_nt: TGTGCCAGCAGTGAGGGACTAGCGGGAGAAAGGAACACCGGGGAGCTGTTTTTT
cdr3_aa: CASSEGLAGERNTGELFF

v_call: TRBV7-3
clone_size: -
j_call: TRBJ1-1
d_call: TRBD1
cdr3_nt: TGTGCCAGCAGCTCCTCAGGGGGCAGTGAAGCTTTCTTT
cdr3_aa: CASSSSGGSEAFF

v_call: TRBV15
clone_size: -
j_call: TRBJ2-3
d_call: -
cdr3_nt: TGTGCCACCAGCAGAGTCACGGGATCAGATACGCAGTATTTT
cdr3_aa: CATSRVTGSDTQYF

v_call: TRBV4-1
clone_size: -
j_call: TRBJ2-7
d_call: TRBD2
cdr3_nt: TGCGCCAGCAGCCAATTAGCCGGGACTAGCTCAACCTACGAGCAGTACTTC
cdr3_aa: CASSQLAGTSSTYEQYF

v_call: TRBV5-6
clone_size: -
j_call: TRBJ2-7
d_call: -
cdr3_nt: TGTGCCAGCAGCCCACTGGGGACGGCCACCTACGAGCAGTACTTC
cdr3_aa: CASSPLGTATYEQYF

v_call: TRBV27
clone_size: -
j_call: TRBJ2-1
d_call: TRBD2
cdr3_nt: TGTGCCAGCGGTGCGGGAGATCCCTACAATAAGCAGTTCTTC
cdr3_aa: CASGAGDPYNKQFF

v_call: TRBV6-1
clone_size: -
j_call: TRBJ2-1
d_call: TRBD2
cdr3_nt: TGTGCCAGCATCACGACTAGCGGGGTCTACAATGAGCAGTTCTTC
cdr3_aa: CASITTSGVYNEQFF

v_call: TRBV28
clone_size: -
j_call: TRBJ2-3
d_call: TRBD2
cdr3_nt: TGTGCCAGCAGTCTCCCCGGACTAGCGAGGTACACAGATACGCAGTATTTT
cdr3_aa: CASSLPGLARYTDTQYF

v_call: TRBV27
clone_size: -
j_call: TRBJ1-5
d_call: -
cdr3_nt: TGTGCCACCAAAACGGAGGGAGGCAATCAGCCCCAGCATTTT
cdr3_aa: CATKTEGGNQPQHF

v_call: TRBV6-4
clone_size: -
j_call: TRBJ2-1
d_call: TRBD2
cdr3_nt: TGTGCCAGCAGTGAAGCAGGACTAGCGATCGGTGAGCAGTTCTTC
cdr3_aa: CASSEAGLAIGEQFF

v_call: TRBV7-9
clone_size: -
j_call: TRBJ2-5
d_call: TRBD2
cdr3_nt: TGTGCCAGCAGCTCGACTGGGACTAGTGGGACCCAGTACTTC
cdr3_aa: CASSSTGTSGTQYF

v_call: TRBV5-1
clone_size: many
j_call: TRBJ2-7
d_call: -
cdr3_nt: TGCGCCAGCAGCTTGGGGGACACCTACGAGCAGTACTTC
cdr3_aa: CASSLGDTYEQYF

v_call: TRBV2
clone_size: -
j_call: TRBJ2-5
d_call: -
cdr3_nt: TGTGCCAGCAGTGAAGAGGACTACCGAAACAATGAGCAGTACTTC
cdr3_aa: CASSEEDYRNNEQYF

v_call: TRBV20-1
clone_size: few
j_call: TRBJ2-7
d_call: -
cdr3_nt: TGCAGTGCTGGGCACGAGCAGTACTTC
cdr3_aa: CSAGHEQYF

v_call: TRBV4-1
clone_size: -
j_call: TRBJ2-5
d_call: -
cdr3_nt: TGCGCCAGCAGCCTAATCGGGACTCTCCAAGAGACCCAGTACTTC
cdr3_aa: CASSLIGTLQETQYF

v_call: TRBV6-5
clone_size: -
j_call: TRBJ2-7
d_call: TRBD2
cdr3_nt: TGTGCCAGCAGCGCTAGACTAGCGGCTAGCTCCTACGAGCAGTACTTC
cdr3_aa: CASSARLAASSYEQYF

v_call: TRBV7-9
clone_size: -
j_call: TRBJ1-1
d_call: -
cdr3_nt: TGTGCCAGCAGCTTAGATTGGCTTGCCGCTGAAGCTTTCTTT
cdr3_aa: CASSLDWLAAEAFF

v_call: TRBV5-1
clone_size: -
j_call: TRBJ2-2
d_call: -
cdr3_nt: TGCGCCAGCAGCTTGGCACTTTCGAACACCGGGGAGCTGTTTTTT
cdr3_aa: CASSLALSNTGELFF

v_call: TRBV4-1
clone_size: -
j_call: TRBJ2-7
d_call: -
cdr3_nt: TGCGCCAGCAGCCAGCCCGACTGGAACGAGCAGTACTTC
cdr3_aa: CASSQPDWNEQYF

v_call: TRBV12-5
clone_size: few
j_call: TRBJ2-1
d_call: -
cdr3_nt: TGTGCTAGTGGGCGGGGAAATGAGCAGTTCTTC
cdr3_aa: CASGRGNEQFF

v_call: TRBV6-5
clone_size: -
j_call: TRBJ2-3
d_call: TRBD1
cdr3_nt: TGTGCCAGCAGTCCCGACTGGGCCAGGGGGGATACGCAGTATTTT
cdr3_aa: CASSPDWARGDTQYF

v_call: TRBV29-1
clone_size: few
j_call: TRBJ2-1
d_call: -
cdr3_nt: TGCAGCGTCCGCGGGGACCACTACAATGAGCAGTTCTTC
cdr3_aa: CSVRGDHYNEQFF

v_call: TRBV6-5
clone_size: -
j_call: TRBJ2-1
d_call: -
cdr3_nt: TGTGCCAGCAGTTACGGGAGGAGGACAAACAATGAGCAGTTCTTC
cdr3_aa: CASSYGRRTNNEQFF

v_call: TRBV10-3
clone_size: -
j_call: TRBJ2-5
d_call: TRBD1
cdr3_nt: TGTGCCATCGGTTACAGGGGGCTAGGGGAGACCCAGTACTTC
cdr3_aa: CAIGYRGLGETQYF

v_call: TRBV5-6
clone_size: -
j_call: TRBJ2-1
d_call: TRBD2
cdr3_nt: TGTGCCAGCAGCTGGGAGGGACGAGCGTCCTACAATGAGCAGTTCTTC
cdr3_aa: CASSWEGRASYNEQFF

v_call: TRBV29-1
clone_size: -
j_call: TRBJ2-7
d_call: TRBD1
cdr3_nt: TGCAGCGTTGACGCACAGGGGGGTCGCGAGCAGTACTTC
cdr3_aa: CSVDAQGGREQYF

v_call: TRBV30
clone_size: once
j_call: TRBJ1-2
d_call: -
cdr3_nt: TGTGCCTGGAACAGGAAAAACTATGGCTACACCTTC
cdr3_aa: CAWNRKNYGYTF

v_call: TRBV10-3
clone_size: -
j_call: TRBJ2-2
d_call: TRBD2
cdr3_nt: TGTGCCATCAGTGGGGGACTAGCCACCGGGGAGCTGTTTTTT
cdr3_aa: CAISGGLATGELFF

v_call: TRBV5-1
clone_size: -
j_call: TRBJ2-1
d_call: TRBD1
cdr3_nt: TGCGCCAGCAGCTTGGACCCGGGACAGGGGGGGGACAATGAGCAGTTCTTC
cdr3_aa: CASSLDPGQGGDNEQFF

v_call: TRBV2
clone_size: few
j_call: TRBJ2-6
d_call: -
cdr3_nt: TGTGCCAGCAGTCGGACAGCACTCTCTGGGGCCAACGTCCTGACTTTC
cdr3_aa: CASSRTALSGANVLTF

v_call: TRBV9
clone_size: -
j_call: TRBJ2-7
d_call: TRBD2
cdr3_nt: TGTGCCAGCAGCGTAGGTCCCGGGACTAGCGGGAGCGAGCAGTACTTC
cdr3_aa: CASSVGPGTSGSEQYF

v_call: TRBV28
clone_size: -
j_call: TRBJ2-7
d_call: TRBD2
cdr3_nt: TGTGCCAGCAGTACGATAGGACTAGTCTACGAGCAGTACTTC
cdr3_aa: CASSTIGLVYEQYF

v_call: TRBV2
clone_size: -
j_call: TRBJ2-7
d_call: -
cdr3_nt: TGTGCCAGCCTGGCGGGGTCCCCCTACGAGCAGTACTTC
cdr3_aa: CASLAGSPYEQYF